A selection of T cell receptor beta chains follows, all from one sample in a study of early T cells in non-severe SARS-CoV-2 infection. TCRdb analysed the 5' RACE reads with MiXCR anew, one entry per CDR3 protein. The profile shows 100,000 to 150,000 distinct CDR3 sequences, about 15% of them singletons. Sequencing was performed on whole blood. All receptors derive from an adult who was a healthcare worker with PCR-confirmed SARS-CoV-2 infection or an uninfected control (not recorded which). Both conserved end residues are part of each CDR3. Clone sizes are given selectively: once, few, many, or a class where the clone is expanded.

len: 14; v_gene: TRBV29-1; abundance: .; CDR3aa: CSVLDLGGTGELFF
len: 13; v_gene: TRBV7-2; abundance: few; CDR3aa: CASSLRRNQPQHF
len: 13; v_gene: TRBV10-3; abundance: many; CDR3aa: CAIRAETNYGYTF
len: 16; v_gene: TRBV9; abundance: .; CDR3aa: CASSVDGRAGANVLTF
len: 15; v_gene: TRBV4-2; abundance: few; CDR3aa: CASSQDWPPLEELFF
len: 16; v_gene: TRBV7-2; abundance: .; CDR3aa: CASSLVSAGGANIQYF
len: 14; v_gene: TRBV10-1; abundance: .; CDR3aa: CASSSTPGNSPLHF
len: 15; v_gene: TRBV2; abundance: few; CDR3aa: CASSEEGLNNSPLHF
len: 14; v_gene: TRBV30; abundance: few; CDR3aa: CAWEGQGPDTEAFF
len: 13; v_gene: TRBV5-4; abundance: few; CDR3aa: CASSLGIQGPQHF
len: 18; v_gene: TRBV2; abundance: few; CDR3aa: CASRTGTSGGARSYEQYF
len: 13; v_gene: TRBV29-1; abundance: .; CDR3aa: CSVRTVRGPEQYF
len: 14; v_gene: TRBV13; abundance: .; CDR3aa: CASSSWQGNYGYTF
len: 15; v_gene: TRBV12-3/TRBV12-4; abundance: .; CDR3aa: CASSLAGTVFYGYTF
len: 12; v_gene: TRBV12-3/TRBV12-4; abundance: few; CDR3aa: CASSLGQFEAFF
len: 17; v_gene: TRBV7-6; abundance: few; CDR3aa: CASSPTAGSAPGNTIYF
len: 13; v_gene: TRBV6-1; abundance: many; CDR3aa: CATHRQGWSPLHF
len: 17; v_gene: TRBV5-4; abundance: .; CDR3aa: CASSPVTGPQSYNEQFF
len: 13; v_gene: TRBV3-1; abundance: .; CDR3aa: CASSQEGTKEQYF
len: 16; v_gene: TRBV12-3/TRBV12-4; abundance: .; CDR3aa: CASSLSPAVPAYEQYF
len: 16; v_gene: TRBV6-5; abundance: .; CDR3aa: CASSYSGGTNTGELFF
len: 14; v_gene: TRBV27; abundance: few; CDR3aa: CASSAGTILYEQYF
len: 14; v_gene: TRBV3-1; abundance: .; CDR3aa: CASRGGGNTGELFF
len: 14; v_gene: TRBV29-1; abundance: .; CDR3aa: CSVEGRQWRETQYF